This TCR beta chain stems from a study of early T cells in non-severe SARS-CoV-2 infection (dated by TCRdb to about 2021). As for the study more broadly: Bulk RNA from unsorted whole blood was used for TCR sequencing, so alpha and beta chains could not be paired.

A case-control design nested within a healthcare worker cohort in London, UK, was used, with weekly nasopharyngeal swab PCR tests and blood sampling performed. Healthcare workers were recruited during the week of the UK lockdown, between 23 and 31 March 2020, and followed weekly for up to about 16 weeks. The library was obtained by 5' RACE. Reads for this sample came from a NextSeq 500. To correct for sequencing error and PCR bias, the TCR library protocol tagged individual cDNA molecules with unique molecular identifiers. Both TCR alpha and beta chains were sequenced, and tight co-correlation was observed between alpha and beta sequence abundances in each sample. In the source study's methods: Decombinator V4 was used to annotate the V gene, J gene and CDR3 of the TCR sequences. TCRs were defined as expanded if a significant change between any two time points was detected under a Poisson model with p below 0.0001. Abundances of TCRs were expressed as counts per million after normalisation to the total number of TCRs sequenced in each sample. MAIT TCRs were defined by TRAV1-2 paired with TRAJ12, TRAJ20 or TRAJ33, and iNKT TCRs by TRAV10 paired with TRAJ18. VDJdb, accessed 1 November 2021, was searched for CMV, EBV and SARS-CoV-2 annotated TCRs, excluding TCRs annotated for multiple antigens. TCRdb cleaned the public reads at Q25 with fastp, built clones with MiXCR and kept in-frame beta chains. Every entry covers one CDR3 protein and lists the most common genes and DNA from its rows. The V and J calls were determined by TCRdb, not by the authors. Recorded for this sample are some 54,000 distinct CDR3 sequences; 8.5% to 10% of them occurred a single time. Of the sample, 8% to 9% is held by the ten largest clones.

This clonotype has ten or more counts. No antigen is known for it. No qualities accompany the bases; no much larger clone lies one base away. From its cysteine to its phenylalanine, the CDR3 spans 16 amino acids. The read is trimmed to its CDR3 DNA, 48 bases read in frame from base 1. Between the V and J ends, shortened by 0 bases and 0 bases respectively, the junction contains 10 bases. CDR1 and CDR2 are read off the germline V gene as MNHEY and SVGAGI. On the study overall, not on this receptor specifically: VDJdb matching was skewed toward anti-spike CD8 responses and likely underestimated virus-specific expansions, missing private and CD4 specificities.

The sequencing sample was made of whole blood. The chain was built from TRBV6-5 and TRBJ2-3, with a weak D call of TRBD2 (5 bases match). This TCR derives from an adult who was a healthcare worker with PCR-confirmed SARS-CoV-2 infection or an uninfected control (not recorded which). The CDR3: CASSYSTGISTDTQYF. The nucleotide sequence reads as follows: TGTGCCAGCAGTTACTCCACGGGAATAAGCACAGATACGCAGTATTTT.